The 27 T cell receptor beta chains presented below share a single source sample, sequenced in a study of cytomegalovirus exposure and HLA in healthy donors. Both 60 Vbeta primers and 13 Jbeta primers went into the PCR. TCRdb keeps only in-frame clones here, not all; method: immunoSEQ multiplex PCR. The sample lists approximately 140,000 clones; roughly 72% were seen once. The sample was PBMCs. These receptors all come from a woman aged 50 to 60 in good health and CMV-seronegative.

This clone has only a few counts. V and J are TRBV30 and TRBJ2-1; D is unclear. The CDR3 has 14 amino acids. Trimming stripped 0 bases from V and 9 bases from J, with 15 bases between. Looked up from germline, CDR1 is GTSNPN and CDR2 is SVGIG (reference sequence). The CDR3 sequence: CAWSVVPGRSEQFF. The CDR3 bases are TGTGCCTGGAGTGTAGTTCCGGGTAGGAGTGAGCAGTTCTTC.

The chain uses TRBV6-5 and TRBJ1-4, with 8 bases identical to TRBD1. V lost 3 bases and J lost 7; bases outside the gene matches: 7. Germline CDR1 MNHEY, CDR2 SVGAGI. The CDR3 totals 15 residues. DNA of the CDR3: TGTGCCAGCAGTTATTTCGGACAGGGAGGTGAAAAACTGTTTTTT. It specifies CASSYFGQGGEKLFF.

The chain employs TRBV2 and TRBJ2-3; 11 bases align to TRBD2. Germline CDR1 reads SNHLY; CDR2 reads FYNNEI. V was clipped by 9 bases and J by 4 bases; unmatched bases: 15. This CDR3 spans 17 amino acids. CDR3 sequence: CASLRDGTSGSPDTQYF. DNA of the CDR3: TGTGCCAGTCTTAGAGACGGGACTAGCGGCTCCCCAGATACGCAGTATTTT.

This sequence joins TRBV7-6 and TRBJ2-1; TRBD2 matches 7 bases. V trimming: 4 bases; J trimming: 8 bases; junction bases outside the gene matches: 11. The CDR3 extends over 15 amino acids. Germline values: CDR1 SGHVS, CDR2 FNYEAQ. The CDR3 is CASSSRTSLDHEQFF. The CDR3 bases are TGTGCCAGCAGCTCAAGGACTAGTTTGGACCATGAGCAGTTCTTC. The variable domain in full, with the rest retrieved from reference TRBV7-6 and TRBJ2-1, is GAGVSQSPRYKVTKRGQDVALRCDPISGHVSLYWYRQALGQGPEFLTYFNYEAQQDKSGLPNDRFSAERPEGSISTLTIQRTEQRDSAMYRCASSSRTSLDHEQFFGPGTRLTVL.

CDR3 sequence reads: CAWSVSRTGPNSNQPQHF. CDR3 bases: TGTGCCTGGAGTGTAAGTCGGACAGGTCCAAACTCCAATCAGCCCCAGCATTTT. The chain carries TRBV30 and TRBJ1-5; 7 positions match TRBD1. From germline, CDR1 is GTSNPN and CDR2 SVGIG (reference sequence). The J segment lost 3 bases and the V segment lost 0 bases, leaving 14 bases of the junction unmatched. The CDR3 is 18 residues long.

The CDR3 protein is CASTLPRIGVGWTEAFF. The CDR3 region has the DNA TGTGCCAGCACCCTCCCGCGGATCGGGGTAGGTTGGACTGAAGCTTTCTTT. The rearrangement uses TRBV28 and TRBJ1-1; D is undetermined. The V end was cut by 7 bases, the J end by 5 bases, with 26 bases between. CDR3 length equals 17 residues. CDR1 is MDHEN and CDR2 is SYDVKM in the germline V gene.

J is TRBJ2-7 and V is TRBV4-3; tentative D call: TRBD1 (6 bases). The CDR3 loop spans 14 amino acids. V was shortened by 1 base and J by 4 bases, with 11 bases between the two germline ends. The V gene's germline CDR1 is LGHNA and CDR2 YSLEER. CDR3 protein: CASSQVGGRYEQYF. DNA for the CDR3: TGCGCCAGCAGCCAAGTTGGGGGCAGGTACGAGCAGTACTTC.

This sequence joins TRBV4-3 and TRBJ2-1; a weak D match, TRBD1 (6 bases). CDR3 length: 16 amino acids. Trimming took 5 bases from V and 0 from J, leaving 14 bases between them. From germline, CDR1 is LGHNA and CDR2 YSLEER. The CDR3 reads CASSSRTGSSYNEQFF. Here the CDR3 DNA reads TGCGCCAGCAGCTCAAGAACAGGGAGCTCCTACAATGAGCAGTTCTTC.

The chain recombines TRBV6-5 with TRBJ2-7; 13 bases line up with TRBD2. Germline CDR1 and CDR2: MNHEY and SVGAGI. The trim removed 0 bases at V and 1 base at J, leaving 0 bases unmatched. The CDR3 totals 16 residues. Here the CDR3 DNA reads TGTGCCAGCAGTTACTCGACTAGCGGGAGGTCCTACGAGCAGTACTTC. Translation: CASSYSTSGRSYEQYF.

The chain couples TRBV27 to TRBJ2-1, with D possibly being TRBD2 (6 bases). Between the trimmed V and J ends, which lost 4 bases and 14 bases, there was a span of 30 bases. Looked up from germline, CDR1 is MNHEY and CDR2 is SMNVEV (reference sequence). This CDR3 is built from 17 residues. The CDR3 sequence is CASSSPATLGPNRREFF. CDR3 bases: TGTGCCAGCAGTTCCCCCGCAACCCTCGGGCCAAACCGGAGGGAGTTCTTC.

A single count supports this clone. This rearrangement joins TRBV6-6 to TRBJ2-7, with unresolved D. Trimming removed 6 bases from V and 3 bases from J, with 9 bases in between. The CDR3 has 12 residues. Germline values: CDR1 MNHNY, CDR2 SVGAGI (reference sequence). CDR3 sequence reads: CASSDSLYEQYF. CDR3 nucleotide sequence: TGTGCCAGCAGCGACTCGCTCTACGAGCAGTACTTC.

The V and J genes are TRBV28 and TRBJ2-5; D is undetermined. The CDR3 extends over 13 amino acids. From germline, CDR1 is MDHEN and CDR2 SYDVKM. V lost 7 bases and J lost 5, with 14 bases in between. The CDR3 loop is CASKLGRLETQYF. CDR3 bases: TGTGCCAGCAAGTTGGGCAGGTTGGAGACCCAGTACTTC.

The chain employs TRBV2 and TRBJ2-4; 12 bases are shared with TRBD1. CDR3 length: 17 amino acids. The V segment lost 7 bases and the J segment 0 bases; nucleotides outside the gene matches: 7. The germline CDR1 and CDR2 sequences are SNHLY and FYNNEI. This chain's CDR3 is CASTWGQGAIAKNIQYF. The DNA of the CDR3 is TGTGCCAGCACGTGGGGACAGGGGGCGATAGCCAAAAACATTCAGTACTTC.

This chain connects TRBV20-1 to TRBJ1-1; D unclear. CDR3 length: 10 amino acids. V lost 8 bases to trimming and J lost 6 bases, with 10 bases between them. Germline-derived CDR1 and CDR2 are DFQATT and SNEGSKA (reference sequence). CDR3 amino acids: CSSRVAEAFF. CDR3 bases: TGCAGTTCTCGGGTCGCTGAAGCTTTCTTT.

This clone has just one count. The V call is TRBV6-5, the J call TRBJ1-1, with 7 bases aligning to TRBD1. The CDR3 is 15 residues long. CDR1 is MNHEY and CDR2 is SVGAGI in the germline V gene. J was trimmed by 1 base and V by 2 bases; bases with no gene match: 4. The DNA for the CDR3 is TGTGCCAGCAGTTACAGGGGGCGGGGGAACACTGAAGCTTTCTTT. Protein: CASSYRGRGNTEAFF.

The rearrangement joins TRBV15 to TRBJ2-5; perhaps TRBD2 as D (6 bases). V was trimmed by 3 bases and J by 7 bases, leaving 18 bases between them. Germline-derived CDR1 and CDR2 are LNHNV and YYDKDF (reference sequence). The CDR3 extends over 15 amino acids. The CDR3 DNA follows: TGTGCCACCAGCAGCGGGGGAACCTCCGGTGGGACCCAGTACTTC. It encodes CATSSGGTSGGTQYF.

This clone was counted between two and nine times. This sequence joins TRBV6-5 and TRBJ1-1; possible D gene TRBD1, 6 bases. Germline loops: CDR1 MNHEY, CDR2 SVGAGI. Trimming removed 6 bases at V and 0 bases at J, with 11 bases between. The CDR3 covers 14 residues. DNA for the CDR3: TGTGCCAGCAGCGTGAACAGGGTGAACACTGAAGCTTTCTTT. This sequence encodes CASSVNRVNTEAFF.

This clone turned up a few times. The chain joins TRBV7-3 to TRBJ1-1, with 10 bases that match TRBD1. From germline, CDR1 is SGHTA and CDR2 FQGTGA. The CDR3 runs 16 residues. The V segment lost 4 bases and the J segment 4 bases; nucleotides outside the gene matches: 9. The CDR3 loop is CASSSLDRGPVTEAFF. CDR3 bases: TGTGCCAGCAGCTCCCTAGACAGGGGGCCAGTCACTGAAGCTTTCTTT.

Note on this clone: Distinct nucleotide sequences in the sample also encode this CDR3. The chain is built from TRBV30 and TRBJ1-1; no firm D call. This CDR3 comprises 13 residues. Germline V gene sequence: CDR1 GTSNPN, CDR2 SVGIG (reference sequence). Trimming cost V 0 bases and J 3 bases, with 8 bases left between them. CDR3 bases: TGTGCCTGGAGTGTTCGGGAGGACACTGAAGCTTTCTTT. Protein: CAWSVREDTEAFF.

This chain uses TRBV30 with TRBJ1-5; no clear D gene. V lost 1 base and J 2 bases, leaving 6 bases between the germline ends. Germline CDR1 reads GTSNPN; CDR2 reads SVGIG (reference sequence). The CDR3 length is 13 residues. CDR3 DNA sequence: TGTGCCTGGAGTGATTCTGGCAATCAGCCCCAGCATTTT. It specifies CAWSDSGNQPQHF.

The CDR3, as DNA: TGTGCCAGCAGCTTGGATCTAGTCTATGAGCAGTTCTTC. It translates to CASSLDLVYEQFF. This chain uses TRBV5-4 with TRBJ2-1; the D is unclear. V shed 0 bases and J shed 8 bases, with 9 bases lying between them. The CDR3 loop spans 13 amino acids. Germline loops: CDR1 SGHNT, CDR2 YYREEE (reference sequence).

The chain joins TRBV30 to TRBJ1-2; 7 nucleotides match TRBD1. The V gene's germline CDR1 is GTSNPN and CDR2 SVGIG (reference sequence). The CDR3 length is 12 residues. Germline trimming cut 3 bases from V and 5 bases from J; bases unmatched to any gene: 3. This CDR3 reads CAWRGQLYGYTF. The CDR3 DNA reads as TGTGCCTGGAGGGGACAGTTATATGGCTACACCTTC.

V and J are TRBV19 and TRBJ2-1; D is unresolved. This CDR3 contains 15 residues. V lost 0 bases and J lost 0, with 6 bases in between. CDR1 and CDR2 (germline): LNHDA, SQIVND (reference sequence). CDR3 in DNA: TGTGCCAGTAGTATAGACTCGAGCTCCTACAATGAGCAGTTCTTC. As protein: CASSIDSSSYNEQFF.

CDR3 region: CAWSGGDQPQHF. The CDR3 coding sequence is TGTGCCTGGAGTGGGGGGGATCAGCCCCAGCATTTT. The rearrangement links TRBV30 to TRBJ1-5; tentatively, D is TRBD1 (5 bases). CDR1 and CDR2 from the germline V gene are GTSNPN and SVGIG (reference sequence). V dropped 1 base and J dropped 5 bases, with 6 bases sitting between them. This CDR3 contains 12 residues.

The chain employs TRBV7-6 and TRBJ2-7; D gene unclear. CDR3 length equals 12 residues. V lost 5 bases to trimming and J lost 3 bases, with 8 bases between them. From germline, CDR1 is SGHVS and CDR2 FNYEAQ. CDR3 residues: CASSDDIYEQYF. CDR3 bases: TGTGCCAGCAGCGACGACATCTACGAGCAGTACTTC.

V is TRBV5-4 and J is TRBJ1-1, with 8 positions matching TRBD1. V lost 0 bases, J lost 5 bases, and 12 bases stayed unmatched. CDR3 size: 17 residues. Germline V CDR1 and CDR2: SGHNT, YYREEE (reference sequence). The CDR3 loop is CASSLGATGGILTEAFF. The CDR3 DNA reads TGTGCCAGCAGCTTGGGGGCAACAGGGGGAATTTTAACTGAAGCTTTCTTT.

This clone was counted a single time. The chain combines TRBV7-8 with TRBJ1-2; 7 bases are a match to TRBD1. This CDR3 has 17 residues. Germline V lookup: CDR1 SGHVS, CDR2 FQNEAQ. The J segment lost 0 bases and the V segment lost 2 bases, leaving 9 bases of the junction unmatched. CDR3 in amino acids: CASSLRTGTRANYGYTF. CDR3 bases: TGTGCCAGCAGCTTAAGGACAGGCACGAGAGCTAACTATGGCTACACCTTC.